This entry features one T cell receptor (beta chain) sequence. Clinical history reported by participants formed the basis on which cohorts were assigned. These data belong to a study of blood T cell repertoires in COVID-19. The method was immunoSEQ multiplex PCR; TCRdb's version includes in-frame clones alone and lacks a portion of them. Here the sample spans 340,000 or so clones, 86% being singletons. The ends were cut back, 5 bases at V and 10 bases at J, with 14 bases in the middle. The CDR3 sequence is 12 residues long. Germline V lookup: CDR1 SEHNR, CDR2 FQNEAQ (reference sequence). J is TRBJ1-1 and V is TRBV7-9; no clear D. The clonotype was recovered from a woman aged 40-49 years with acute COVID-19. Source material: PBMCs or T cells enriched from blood (not recorded which). The CDR3 here is CASSPRREGAFF. For the CDR3, the DNA is TGTGCCAGCAGCCCTCGGAGAGAAGGAGCTTTCTTT.